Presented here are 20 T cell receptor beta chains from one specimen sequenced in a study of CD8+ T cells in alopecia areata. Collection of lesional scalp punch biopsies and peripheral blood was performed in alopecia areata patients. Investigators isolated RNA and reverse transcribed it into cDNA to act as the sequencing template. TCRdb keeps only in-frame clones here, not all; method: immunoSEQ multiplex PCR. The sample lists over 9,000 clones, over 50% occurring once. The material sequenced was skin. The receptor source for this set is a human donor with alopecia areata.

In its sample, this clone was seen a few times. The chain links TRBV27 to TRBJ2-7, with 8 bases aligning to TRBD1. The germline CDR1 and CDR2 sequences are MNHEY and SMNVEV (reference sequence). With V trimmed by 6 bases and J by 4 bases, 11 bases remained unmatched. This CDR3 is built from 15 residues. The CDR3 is CASRQGARTEYEQYF. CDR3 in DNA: TGTGCCAGCAGGCAGGGGGCGCGGACCGAGTACGAGCAGTACTTC.

CDR3 region: CASSSQVINTEAFF. DNA of the CDR3: TGTGCCAGCAGCTCCCAGGTGATAAACACTGAAGCTTTCTTT. This chain joins TRBV7-8 and TRBJ1-1; D remains ambiguous. The germline V gene encodes CDR1 SGHVS and CDR2 FQNEAQ. The CDR3 length is 14 residues. V was pared by 4 bases and J by 2 bases, with 11 bases between.

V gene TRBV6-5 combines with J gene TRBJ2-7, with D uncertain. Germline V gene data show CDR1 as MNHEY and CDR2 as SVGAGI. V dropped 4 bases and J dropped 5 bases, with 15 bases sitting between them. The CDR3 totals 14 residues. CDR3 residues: CASSLGPGVHEQYF. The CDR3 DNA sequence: TGTGCCAGCAGTTTAGGACCTGGAGTCCACGAGCAGTACTTC.

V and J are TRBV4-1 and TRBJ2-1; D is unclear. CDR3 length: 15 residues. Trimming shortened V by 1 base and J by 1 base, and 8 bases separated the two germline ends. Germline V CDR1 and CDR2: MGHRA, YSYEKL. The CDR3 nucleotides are TGCGCCAGCAGCCAAGGGACGCCGTCCTACAATGAGCAGTTCTTC. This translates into CASSQGTPSYNEQFF.

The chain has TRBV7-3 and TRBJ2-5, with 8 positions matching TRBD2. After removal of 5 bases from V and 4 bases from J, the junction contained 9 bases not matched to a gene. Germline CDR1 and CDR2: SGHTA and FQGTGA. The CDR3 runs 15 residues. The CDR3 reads CASSPSGGARETQYF. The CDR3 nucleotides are TGTGCCAGCAGCCCTTCCGGGGGGGCAAGAGAGACCCAGTACTTC. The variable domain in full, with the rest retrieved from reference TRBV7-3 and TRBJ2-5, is GAGVSQTPSNKVTEKGKYVELRCDPISGHTALYWYRQSLGQGPEFLIYFQGTGAADDSGLPNDRFFAVRPEGSVSTLKIQRTERGDSAVYLCASSPSGGARETQYFGPGTRLLVL.

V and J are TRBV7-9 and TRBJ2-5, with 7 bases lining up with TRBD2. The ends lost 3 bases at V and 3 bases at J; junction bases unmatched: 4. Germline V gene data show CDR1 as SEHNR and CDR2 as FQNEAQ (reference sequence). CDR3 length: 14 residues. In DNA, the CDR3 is TGTGCCAGCAGCTTCGAGGGAGGGGAAGAGACCCAGTACTTC. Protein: CASSFEGGEETQYF.

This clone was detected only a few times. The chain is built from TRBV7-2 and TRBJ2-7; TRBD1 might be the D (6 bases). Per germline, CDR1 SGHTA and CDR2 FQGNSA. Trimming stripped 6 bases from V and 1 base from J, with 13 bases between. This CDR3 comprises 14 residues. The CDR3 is CASSSLDRSYEQYF. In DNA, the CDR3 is TGTGCCAGCAGTTCCTTGGACAGATCCTACGAGCAGTACTTC.

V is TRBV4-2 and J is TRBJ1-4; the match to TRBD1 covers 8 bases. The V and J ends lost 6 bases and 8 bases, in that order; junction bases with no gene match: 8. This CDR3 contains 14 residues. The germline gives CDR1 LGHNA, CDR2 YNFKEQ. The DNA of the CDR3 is TGTGCCAGCAGTAGGACAGGGCCGGGAGAAAAACTGTTTTTT. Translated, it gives CASSRTGPGEKLFF.

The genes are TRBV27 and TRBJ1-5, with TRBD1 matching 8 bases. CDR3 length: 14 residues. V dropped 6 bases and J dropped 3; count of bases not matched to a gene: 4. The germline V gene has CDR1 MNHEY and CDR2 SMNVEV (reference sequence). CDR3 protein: CASRSGGNNQPQHF. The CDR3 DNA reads TGTGCCAGCAGGTCAGGGGGCAACAATCAGCCCCAGCATTTT.

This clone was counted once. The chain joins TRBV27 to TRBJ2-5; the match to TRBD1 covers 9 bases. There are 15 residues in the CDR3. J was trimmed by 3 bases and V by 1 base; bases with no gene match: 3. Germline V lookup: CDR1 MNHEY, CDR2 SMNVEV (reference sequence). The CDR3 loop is CASSLFGTGKETQYF. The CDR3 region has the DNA TGTGCCAGCAGTTTATTTGGGACAGGGAAAGAGACCCAGTACTTC.

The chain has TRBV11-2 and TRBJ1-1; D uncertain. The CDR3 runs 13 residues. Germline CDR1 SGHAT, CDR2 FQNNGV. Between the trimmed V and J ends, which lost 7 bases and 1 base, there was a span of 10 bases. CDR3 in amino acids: CASNAPPNTEAFF. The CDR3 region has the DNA TGTGCCAGCAATGCACCCCCGAACACTGAAGCTTTCTTT.

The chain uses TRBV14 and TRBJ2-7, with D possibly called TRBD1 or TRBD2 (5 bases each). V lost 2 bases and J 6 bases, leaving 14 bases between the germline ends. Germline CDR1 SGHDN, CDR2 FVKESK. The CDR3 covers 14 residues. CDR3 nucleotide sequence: TGTGCCAGCAGCCAATATGGGACCGCCAGCGAGCAGTACTTC. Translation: CASSQYGTASEQYF.

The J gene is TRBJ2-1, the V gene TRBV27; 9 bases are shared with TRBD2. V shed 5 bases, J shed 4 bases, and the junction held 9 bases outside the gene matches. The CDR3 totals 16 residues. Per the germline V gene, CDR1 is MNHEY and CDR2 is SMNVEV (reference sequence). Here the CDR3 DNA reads TGTGCCAGCAGTCCCCAGGCTAGCGGGGTATACAATGAGCAGTTCTTC. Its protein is CASSPQASGVYNEQFF.

The CDR3 here is CASMGAGESNYGYTF. The CDR3 region has the DNA TGTGCCAGCATGGGGGCAGGGGAATCTAACTATGGCTACACCTTC. V and J are TRBV6-5 and TRBJ1-2; a weak D match, TRBD1 (6 bases). V lost 7 bases to trimming and J lost 0 bases, with 15 bases between them. CDR1 is MNHEY, CDR2 SVGAGI, per germline. The CDR3 totals 15 residues.

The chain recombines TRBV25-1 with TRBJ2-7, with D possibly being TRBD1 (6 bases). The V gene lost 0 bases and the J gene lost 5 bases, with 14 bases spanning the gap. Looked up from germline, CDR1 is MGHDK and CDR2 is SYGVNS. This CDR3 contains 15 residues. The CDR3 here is CASSEYIGRGHEQYF. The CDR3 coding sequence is TGTGCCAGCAGTGAATATATCGGCAGGGGCCACGAGCAGTACTTC.

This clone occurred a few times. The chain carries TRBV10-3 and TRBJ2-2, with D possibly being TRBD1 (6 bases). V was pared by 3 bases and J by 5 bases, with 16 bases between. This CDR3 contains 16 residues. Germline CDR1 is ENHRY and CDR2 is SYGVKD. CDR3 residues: CAISERQVSVTGELFF. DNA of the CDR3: TGTGCCATCAGTGAACGACAGGTCAGCGTTACCGGGGAGCTGTTTTTT.

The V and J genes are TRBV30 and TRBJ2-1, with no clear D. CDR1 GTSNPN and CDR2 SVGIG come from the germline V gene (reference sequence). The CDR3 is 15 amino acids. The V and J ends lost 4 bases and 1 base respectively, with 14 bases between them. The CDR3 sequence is CAWKEGLTSYNEQFF. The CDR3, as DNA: TGTGCCTGGAAGGAAGGGCTTACATCCTACAATGAGCAGTTCTTC.

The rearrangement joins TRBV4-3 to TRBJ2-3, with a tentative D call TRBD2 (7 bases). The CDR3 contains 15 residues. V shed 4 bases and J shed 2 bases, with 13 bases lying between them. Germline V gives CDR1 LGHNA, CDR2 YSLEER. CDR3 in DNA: TGCGCCAGCAGCCCCCTGGGGGGGGCCACAGATACGCAGTATTTT. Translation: CASSPLGGATDTQYF.

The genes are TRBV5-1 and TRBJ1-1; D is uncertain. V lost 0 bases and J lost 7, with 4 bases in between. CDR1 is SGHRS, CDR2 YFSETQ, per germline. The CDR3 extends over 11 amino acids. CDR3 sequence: CASSLGNEAFF. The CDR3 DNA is TGCGCCAGCAGCTTGGGAAATGAAGCTTTCTTT.

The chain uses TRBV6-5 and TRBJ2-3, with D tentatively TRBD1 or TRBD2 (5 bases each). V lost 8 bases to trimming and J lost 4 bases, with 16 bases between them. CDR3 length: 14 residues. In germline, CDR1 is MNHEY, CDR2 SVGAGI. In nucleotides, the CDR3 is TGTGCCAGCCAGACTACGCTCAGGGCAGATACGCAGTATTTT. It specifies CASQTTLRADTQYF.